One sample yielded the 29 T cell receptor beta chains listed below, sequenced in a study of blood T cell repertoires in COVID-19. Measured with immunoSEQ multiplex PCR; TCRdb has only the in-frame clones, and not every one. The sample records about 350,000 clones, more than 70% being singletons. Sequencing input: peripheral blood. All receptors come from a woman between 55 and 75 years old with COVID-19, enrolled during active disease.

This sequence joins TRBV5-6 and TRBJ2-1; 10 bases agree with TRBD2. Germline loops: CDR1 SGHDT, CDR2 YYEEEE. The trim removed 1 base at V and 11 bases at J, leaving 12 bases unmatched. The CDR3 has 16 amino acids. The CDR3 DNA follows: TGTGCCAGCAGCTTGCGGAGCGGGGGGGCATTACTCCAGCAGTTCTTC. As protein: CASSLRSGGALLQQFF.

The chain couples TRBV18 to TRBJ2-7; 8 bases agree with TRBD1. The length of the CDR3 is 15 residues. Germline V gene data show CDR1 as KGHSH and CDR2 as LQKENI. V gave up 3 bases and J gave up 3 bases; unmatched junction bases: 7. The CDR3: CASSPTDRGGYEQYF. The DNA for the CDR3 is TGTGCCAGCTCACCGACTGACAGGGGAGGCTACGAGCAGTACTTC. Looking up the rest from reference TRBV18 and TRBJ2-7 gives the full variable domain: NAGVMQNPRHLVRRRGQEARLRCSPMKGHSHVYWYRQLPEEGLKFMVYLQKENIIDESGMPKERFSAEFPKEGPSILRIQQVVRGDSAAYFCASSPTDRGGYEQYFGPGTRLTVT.

The CDR3 region is CASSHANRGLGTEAFF. The DNA of the CDR3 is TGTGCCAGCAGTCATGCGAACAGGGGGCTGGGCACTGAAGCTTTCTTT. The chain couples TRBV5-4 to TRBJ1-1, with 9 bases lining up with TRBD1. CDR1 and CDR2 (germline): SGHNT, YYREEE (reference sequence). The V and J ends lost 5 bases and 4 bases, in that order; junction bases with no gene match: 12. CDR3 length equals 16 residues. Supplemented by reference TRBV5-4 and TRBJ1-1, the full variable domain reads ETGVTQSPTHLIKTRGQQVTLRCSSQSGHNTVSWYQQALGQGPQFIFQYYREEENGRGNFPPRFSGLQFPNYSSELNVNALELDDSALYLCASSHANRGLGTEAFFGQGTRLTVV.

The rearrangement links TRBV13 to TRBJ1-4, with a weak D call TRBD1 (5 bases). CDR3 length: 13 amino acids. V dropped 8 bases and J dropped 8 bases, with 15 bases sitting between them. CDR1 is PRHDT, CDR2 FYEKMQ, per germline (reference sequence). CDR3 loop: CASRGGLAEKLFF. The CDR3 DNA follows: TGTGCCAGCCGGGGGGGTTTAGCCGAAAAACTGTTTTTT.

The chain combines TRBV24-1 with TRBJ1-2; 7 bases align to TRBD1. In germline, CDR1 is KGHDR, CDR2 SFDVKD. V lost 4 bases, J lost 4 bases, and 11 bases stayed unmatched. This CDR3 has 16 residues. The CDR3 bases are TGTGCCACCAGTGACCCTAGGACAGGCCCTTCCTATGGCTACACCTTC. It yields the protein CATSDPRTGPSYGYTF.

The V call is TRBV6-5, the J call TRBJ1-2; 7 nucleotides align to TRBD1. CDR1 and CDR2 (germline): MNHEY, SVGAGI. V lost 6 bases to trimming and J lost 5 bases; unmatched junction nucleotides: 6. CDR3 size: 13 residues. CDR3: CASSKGTEYGYTF. Here the CDR3 DNA reads TGTGCCAGCAGCAAAGGGACAGAGTATGGCTACACCTTC.

The rearrangement joins TRBV5-1 to TRBJ1-5; tentative D call: TRBD1 (5 bases). The germline CDR1 and CDR2 sequences are SGHRS and YFSETQ. The CDR3 is 16 residues long. Trimming took off 0 bases at V and 0 bases at J, with 10 bases between the two ends. CDR3 loop: CASSLEGGASNQPQHF. CDR3 DNA sequence: TGCGCCAGCAGCTTGGAGGGAGGGGCTAGCAATCAGCCCCAGCATTTT.

This chain links TRBV19 with TRBJ2-1, with D possibly TRBD2 on 5 matching bases. Germline V gives CDR1 LNHDA, CDR2 SQIVND (reference sequence). V was trimmed by 3 bases and J by 5 bases, leaving 8 bases between them. The CDR3 has 13 amino acids. The CDR3 sequence is CASSIGLNNEQFF. The CDR3 region has the DNA TGTGCCAGTAGTATTGGACTTAACAATGAGCAGTTCTTC.

The gene calls are TRBV5-8 and TRBJ1-1; D is perhaps TRBD1 (5 bases). Germline V gene data show CDR1 as SGHTS and CDR2 as YDEGEE. The CDR3 is 14 residues long. V lost 4 bases to trimming and J lost 5 bases, with 15 bases between them. As DNA, the CDR3 is TGTGCCAGCAGCGGGACCGGGGGATGGACTGAAGCTTTCTTT. Amino acid sequence: CASSGTGGWTEAFF.

The chain couples TRBV19 to TRBJ1-1; tentatively, D is TRBD1 (5 bases). Trimming took 3 bases from V and 0 from J, leaving 8 bases between them. CDR1 LNHDA and CDR2 SQIVND come from the germline V gene (reference sequence). This CDR3 has 14 residues. CDR3 DNA sequence: TGTGCCAGTAGTATCCAGGGATTGAACACTGAAGCTTTCTTT. Translation: CASSIQGLNTEAFF.

This clone has only one observation. J is TRBJ1-6 and V is TRBV30; TRBD1 matches at 9 bases. Per the germline V gene, CDR1 is GTSNPN and CDR2 is SVGIG (reference sequence). This CDR3 is 16 amino acids long. The V segment lost 0 bases and the J segment 6 bases; nucleotides outside the gene matches: 6. The CDR3 DNA is TGTGCCTGGAGTGTACAGGGGGCGCCTAGTAATTCACCCCTCCACTTT. Encoded protein: CAWSVQGAPSNSPLHF.

This chain joins TRBV7-9 and TRBJ1-4; maybe TRBD1 (5 bases). The germline CDR1 and CDR2 sequences are SEHNR and FQNEAQ (reference sequence). V was cut by 6 bases and J by 3 bases, with 11 bases left in between. There are 14 residues in the CDR3. The CDR3 DNA is TGTGCCAGCAGTTTGGGGGGACCTAATGAAAAACTGTTTTTT. Residues: CASSLGGPNEKLFF. The complete variable domain, with remaining parts taken from reference TRBV7-9 and TRBJ1-4, reads DTGVSQNPRHKITKRGQNVTFRCDPISEHNRLYWYRQTLGQGPEFLTYFQNEAQLEKSRLLSDRFSAERPKGSFSTLEIQRTEQGDSAMYLCASSLGGPNEKLFFGSGTQLSVL.

The chain links TRBV7-2 to TRBJ1-2, with D maybe TRBD1 (6 bases). CDR1 SGHTA and CDR2 FQGNSA come from the germline V gene. V was clipped by 4 bases and J by 2 bases, with 11 bases between them. The CDR3 totals 14 residues. CDR3 bases: TGTGCCAGCAGCTGGGACACCATCAACTATGGCTACACCTTC. It is translated as CASSWDTINYGYTF.

The chain couples TRBV27 to TRBJ1-1, with 7 nucleotides matching TRBD1. The CDR3 is 14 residues long. CDR1 MNHEY and CDR2 SMNVEV come from the germline V gene (reference sequence). Trimming removed 2 bases from V and 5 bases from J; junction bases left unmatched: 5. DNA of the CDR3: TGTGCCAGCAGTTTACAGGGGGTCTTTACTGAAGCTTTCTTT. Protein sequence: CASSLQGVFTEAFF.

The V and J genes are TRBV6-2 or TRBV6-3 and TRBJ1-1; the D gene is possibly TRBD1 (6 bases). This CDR3 is 16 amino acids long. The V end lost 1 base, the J end lost 2 bases, and 14 bases lay between the germline ends. Germline lookup yields CDR1 MNHEY and CDR2 SVGEGT. The CDR3 reads CASSYLGAVSNTEAFF. CDR3 nucleotides: TGTGCCAGCAGTTACTTGGGGGCGGTGAGCAACACTGAAGCTTTCTTT.

The chain couples TRBV27 to TRBJ2-1, with D unclear. Trimming stripped 10 bases from V and 6 bases from J, with 10 bases between. CDR3 length: 11 amino acids. Looked up from germline, CDR1 is MNHEY and CDR2 is SMNVEV (reference sequence). The CDR3 loop is CATSQFNEQFF. In DNA, the CDR3 is TGTGCCACCTCACAGTTCAATGAGCAGTTCTTC.

This chain joins TRBV6-5 and TRBJ1-5, with TRBD1 as a possible D gene (6 bases). Germline V gene data show CDR1 as MNHEY and CDR2 as SVGAGI. V was pared by 8 bases and J by 0 bases, with 11 bases between. This CDR3 is built from 14 residues. CDR3 coding DNA: TGTGCCAGCGCTGGACAGTATAGCAATCAGCCCCAGCATTTT. It translates to CASAGQYSNQPQHF.

This rearrangement joins TRBV7-9 to TRBJ1-6, with D possibly TRBD1 on 5 matching bases. Per germline, CDR1 SEHNR and CDR2 FQNEAQ (reference sequence). V gave up 1 base and J gave up 2 bases, with 9 bases separating them. This CDR3 is 16 amino acids long. Here the CDR3 DNA reads TGTGCCAGCAGCTTAGACCGACAGACCTATAATTCACCCCTCCACTTT. It translates to CASSLDRQTYNSPLHF.

The genes are TRBV4-1 and TRBJ2-3; D perhaps matches TRBD2 (6 bases). V was shortened by 4 bases and J by 1 base, with 12 bases between the two germline ends. The CDR3 consists of 15 residues. Per germline, CDR1 MGHRA and CDR2 YSYEKL. The chain's CDR3 is CASSLRLEGTDTQYF. CDR3 DNA sequence: TGCGCCAGCAGCCTCCGACTAGAGGGCACAGATACGCAGTATTTT.

This clone was seen just once. This rearrangement joins TRBV7-9 to TRBJ1-3, with D hard to call. The V and J ends lost 5 bases and 4 bases respectively, with 9 bases between them. CDR1 is SEHNR, CDR2 FQNEAQ, per germline (reference sequence). The CDR3 totals 13 residues. CDR3 protein: CASSPTPGNTIYF. CDR3 DNA: TGTGCCAGCAGCCCCACTCCGGGAAACACCATATATTTT.

This chain connects TRBV6-6 to TRBJ1-5; tentative D call: TRBD1 (5 bases). The germline gives CDR1 MNHNY, CDR2 SVGAGI (reference sequence). This CDR3 is 13 amino acids long. With 9 bases removed from V and 2 bases from J, the gap between germline ends came to 11 bases. CDR3 in DNA: TGTGCCAGTCGGCCGGGGGGCAATCAGCCCCAGCATTTT. Protein product: CASRPGGNQPQHF.

The chain links TRBV7-9 to TRBJ2-4; 10 bases agree with TRBD2. Germline assignment: CDR1 SEHNR and CDR2 FQNEAQ (reference sequence). The CDR3 totals 18 residues. Trimming removed 4 bases from V and 3 bases from J; junction bases left unmatched: 12. The DNA of the CDR3 is TGTGCCAGCAGCTCCGCTAGCGGGGGCCGTAGCGTCAAAAACATTCAGTACTTC. It is translated as CASSSASGGRSVKNIQYF.

J is TRBJ2-3 and V is TRBV3-1 (or the pseudogene TRBV3-2); 12 bases map to TRBD2. CDR1 is LGHDT and CDR2 is YNNKEL in the germline V gene (reference sequence). V trimming: 4 bases; J trimming: 2 bases; junction bases outside the gene matches: 4. The CDR3 is 16 residues long. CDR3 bases: TGTGCCAGCAGCCGCAGACTAGCGGGGGACACAGATACGCAGTATTTT. Protein product: CASSRRLAGDTDTQYF.

The V gene is TRBV30, the J gene TRBJ2-2; no definite D call. Trimming cost V 4 bases and J 6 bases, with 6 bases left between them. Germline V CDR1 and CDR2: GTSNPN, SVGIG (reference sequence). The CDR3 is made up of 11 amino acids. CDR3 in amino acids: CAWTTPGELFF. CDR3 coding DNA: TGTGCCTGGACTACCCCCGGGGAGCTGTTTTTT.

Comment on this clone: This CDR3 fails to terminate in the conserved phenylalanine or tryptophan, so it likely reflects a read error. This chain connects TRBV20-1 to TRBJ1-1; the D gene is possibly TRBD1 (5 bases). V dropped 4 bases and J dropped 10 bases, with 13 bases sitting between them. The CDR3 consists of 11 residues. The germline gives CDR1 DFQATT, CDR2 SNEGSKA (reference sequence). The CDR3 bases are TGCAGTGCTAACGGGGGTTTGGCAGCTTTCCTT. Translation gives CSANGGLAAFL.

The rearrangement uses TRBV14 and TRBJ1-3; the match to TRBD1 covers 7 bases. Germline V gives CDR1 SGHDN, CDR2 FVKESK. V lost 4 bases and J lost 2; bases outside the gene matches: 2. The CDR3 has 14 residues. CDR3 protein: CASSLGTAGNTIYF. Here the CDR3 DNA reads TGTGCCAGCAGCCTCGGGACAGCTGGAAACACCATATATTTT.

This CDR3 is CASTATGGYGYTF. CDR3 nucleotide sequence: TGTGCCAGCACCGCCACAGGGGGGTATGGCTACACCTTC. The V call is TRBV6-5, the J call TRBJ1-2, with 8 bases identical to TRBD1. Per germline, CDR1 MNHEY and CDR2 SVGAGI. This CDR3 contains 13 residues. The V segment lost 7 bases and the J segment 5 bases; nucleotides outside the gene matches: 6.

This clone was observed a single time. The chain employs TRBV19 and TRBJ1-6, with 7 bases identical to TRBD1. This CDR3 contains 14 residues. The germline CDR1 and CDR2 sequences are LNHDA and SQIVND (reference sequence). With V trimmed by 3 bases and J by 6 bases, 2 bases remained unmatched. CDR3 sequence reads: CASSMGQPNSPLHF. In nucleotides, the CDR3 is TGTGCCAGTAGTATGGGACAGCCTAATTCACCCCTCCACTTT.

As for this clone: Other DNA sequences of this sample code for an identical CDR3. The V gene is TRBV5-1, the J gene TRBJ1-1; D is uncertain. Trimming stripped 0 bases from V and 2 bases from J, with 5 bases between. The CDR3 totals 13 residues. Germline V gene data show CDR1 as SGHRS and CDR2 as YFSETQ. The CDR3 protein is CASSLGPNTEAFF. CDR3 DNA: TGCGCCAGCAGCTTGGGGCCAAACACTGAAGCTTTCTTT.